The present TCR beta chain was sequenced within a study of lymphopenia after photon versus proton radiotherapy. The repertoire was sequenced with immunoSEQ multiplex PCR; TCRdb's copy has only in-frame clones and lacks some. The sample shows 50,000 or so clones, roughly nine tenths of them seen only once. Germline CDR1 is SSHAT and CDR2 is FNYEAQ (reference sequence). CDR3 length equals 15 residues. Study-level results: Survival link was tested only in deceased patients; proton benefit remains a possibility. After the lymphocyte nadir, photon-treated repertoires showed oligoclonal expansion, especially of CD8+ Temra cells.

This clone was seen a single time. As yet, its antigen is unknown. A read error may produce the germline difference seen at one junction end. The sequence came from a woman aged 35 to 49 with cholangiocarcinoma. This chain uses TRBV7-7 with TRBJ2-5; the match to TRBD2 covers 7 bases. The specimen comprised peripheral blood, sampled from a patient treated with photon-based radiotherapy. The CDR3 DNA reads as TGTGCTAGCAGCTTATCTGGCGGGAGCCAAGAGACCCAGTACTTC. It yields the protein CASSLSGGSQETQYF.